This T cell receptor beta chain was documented in a study of blood T cell repertoires in COVID-19. Unmatched junction bases numbered 7, after V lost 5 bases and J lost 0 bases. The V gene's germline CDR1 is SEHNR and CDR2 FQNEAQ (reference sequence). The CDR3 covers 17 residues. Original processing notes: For nucleated cells, counts were estimated from reference gene primer amplification. Sequencing used immunoSEQ multiplex PCR; TCRdb keeps in-frame clones, though not all of them. V, J and clone size are taken as reported in that table, and D and trimming were inferred from the DNA itself. Of more than 30,000 clones in the sample, 80% were seen once.

V usage is TRBV7-9 and J usage is TRBJ2-3; 11 bases line up with TRBD2. This clonotype originated in a woman in her 70s with acute or convalescent COVID-19. Sequencing input: peripheral blood. CDR3 protein: CASSRTSGSSSTDTQYF. The CDR3 DNA sequence: TGTGCCAGCAGCAGGACTAGCGGGTCGTCTAGCACAGATACGCAGTATTTT.